This paragraph reports one T cell receptor (beta chain). These data come from a study of blood T cell repertoires in COVID-19. For the study at large: COVID-19 samples collected from the United States, Italy and Spain covered acute and convalescent phases. T cells, B-cell-depleted T cells, or PBMCs supplied cDNA or gDNA.

The V and J ends lost 4 bases and 0 bases, in that order; junction bases with no gene match: 3. The CDR3 runs to 15 residues. Germline V CDR1 and CDR2: KGHSH, LQKENI. Seattle-derived patients entered the study during active infection and were followed longitudinally. Authors' data handling: Using reference gene primer amplification, nucleated cell counts were estimated. Sequenced by immunoSEQ multiplex PCR; TCRdb stores in-frame clones only, minus some. The V and J calls and the clone size are those of that table, but D and trimming were determined from the DNA. The table lists 250,000 to 300,000 clones, 86% of them singletons.

The TCR sequence derives from a woman younger than 45 with COVID-19, enrolled during active disease. J is TRBJ2-4 and V is TRBV18, with 7 bases identical to TRBD1. Sample: peripheral blood. CDR3 protein: CASSQQGVAKNIQYF. The CDR3 DNA sequence: TGTGCCAGCTCACAGCAGGGGGTAGCCAAAAACATTCAGTACTTC.